The clone carrying this TCR beta chain was counted between two and nine times. The sample is drawn from a study of quantifying T cell responses using KT2 cells. Background on the study: Reverse transcription used primers in the TCR alpha and beta constant regions.

Germline CDR1 is SGHAT and CDR2 is FQNNGV. This CDR3 is 14 amino acids long. V was shortened by 0 bases and J by 2 bases, with 5 bases between the two germline ends. The cDNA 3' end received a ligated oligonucleotide with a UMI. First-round PCR used three to four cycles and beta primers RC1.1 and RC1.2 covering TRBC1 and TRBC2. TCRdb re-called the UMI-ligation and nested PCR reads through MiXCR, storing one row per CDR3 protein. Counted here are fewer than 60,000 distinct CDR3 sequences, more than 9% occurring once; the ten biggest clones make up under 11%. Sequenced input: PBMCs spiked with cells of the T cell clone KT2. The sequence derives from a human donor. The chain employs TRBV11-2 and TRBJ2-1; D might be TRBD1 (5 bases). The CDR3 sequence: CASSLEDTYNEQFF. The CDR3 region has the DNA TGTGCCAGCAGCTTAGAGGACACCTACAATGAGCAGTTCTTC.